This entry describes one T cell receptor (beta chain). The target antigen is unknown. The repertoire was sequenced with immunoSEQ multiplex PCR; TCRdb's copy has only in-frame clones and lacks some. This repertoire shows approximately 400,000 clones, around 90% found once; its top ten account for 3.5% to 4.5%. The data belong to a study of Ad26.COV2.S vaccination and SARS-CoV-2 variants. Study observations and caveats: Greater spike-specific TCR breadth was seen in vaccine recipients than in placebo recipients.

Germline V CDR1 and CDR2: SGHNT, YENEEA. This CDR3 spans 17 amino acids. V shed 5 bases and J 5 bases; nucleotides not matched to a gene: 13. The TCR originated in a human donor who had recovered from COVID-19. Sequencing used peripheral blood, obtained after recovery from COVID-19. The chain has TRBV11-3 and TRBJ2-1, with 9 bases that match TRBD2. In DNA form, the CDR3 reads TGTGCCAGCAGCCCATTAGCCGGAGCGGGGGGCGACAATGAGCAGTTCTTC. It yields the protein CASSPLAGAGGDNEQFF.